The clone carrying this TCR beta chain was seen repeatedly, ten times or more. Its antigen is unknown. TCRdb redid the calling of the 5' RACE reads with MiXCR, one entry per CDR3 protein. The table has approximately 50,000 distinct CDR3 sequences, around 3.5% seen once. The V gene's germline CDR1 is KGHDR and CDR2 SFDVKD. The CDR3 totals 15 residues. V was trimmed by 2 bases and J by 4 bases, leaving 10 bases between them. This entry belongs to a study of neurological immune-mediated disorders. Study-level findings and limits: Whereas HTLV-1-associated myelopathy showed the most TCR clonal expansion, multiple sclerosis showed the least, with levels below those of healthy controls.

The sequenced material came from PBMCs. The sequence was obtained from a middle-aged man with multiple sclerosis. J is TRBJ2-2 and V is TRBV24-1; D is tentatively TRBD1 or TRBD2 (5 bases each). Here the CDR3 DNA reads TGTGCCACCAGTGATTCACGAGGGGTCACCGGGGAGCTGTTTTTT. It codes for CATSDSRGVTGELFF.